This TCR beta chain came from a study of identical twins. MiXCR, applied by TCRdb to the 5' RACE reads, yields one record per CDR3 protein. This sample has some 1,600,000 distinct CDR3 sequences, with 32% found just once. This clonotype was seen at least ten times. The antigen remains undetermined. Germline CDR1 reads KGHDR; CDR2 reads SFDVKD. The trim removed 4 bases at V and 0 bases at J, leaving 20 bases unmatched. CDR3 length: 21 residues. Notes on the study in general: Invariant T cells like MAIT and iNKT could partly confound the zero-insertion analyses. Rather than following the same donors, the conclusions depended on cross-sectional statistical analysis.

Sample: cord blood. This receptor was identified in a newborn girl in good health. This sequence joins TRBV24-1 and TRBJ2-1, with TRBD2 matching over 7 bases. CDR3 in amino acids: CATSDPNREAPTQSSYNEQFF. The CDR3 DNA sequence: TGTGCCACCAGTGACCCGAACCGGGAGGCTCCTACTCAAAGCTCCTACAATGAGCAGTTCTTC.